The subject of this entry is one T cell receptor beta chain. The antigen remains unidentified. A read error is possible here, since a much larger clone lies one base away. This record comes from a study of T cells in Graves' hyperthyroidism and ophthalmopathy. CDR1 is LGHNA and CDR2 is YNFKEQ in the germline V gene. The CDR3 is 18 amino acids. V lost 1 base and J 0 bases, leaving 17 bases between the germline ends. The study based diagnoses on clinical symptoms, serum thyroxine and TRAb, thyroid ultrasound and orbital computed tomography. Study-wide results and limits: Ophthalmopathy was distinguished from stable hyperthyroidism by 13 V-J signatures.

Amplification targeted TCR beta CDR3 regions from RNA transcripts. RT-PCR in the first round (using the HTBI primer set) targeted the TCR CDR3. Each CDR3 protein gets one entry after TCRdb re-called the multiplex PCR reads with MiXCR. In the table there are about 360,000 distinct CDR3 sequences, less than 15% of which are singletons. Sequencing used blood. The receptor comes from a woman between 18 and 29 years old with Graves' hyperthyroidism. The genes are TRBV4-2 and TRBJ2-3; maybe TRBD2 (6 bases). The CDR3 region is CASSQAWGGDPSTDTQYF. Here the CDR3 DNA reads TGTGCCAGCAGCCAAGCCTGGGGCGGGGATCCTAGCACAGATACGCAGTATTTT.